This T cell receptor (beta chain) was sequenced for a study of T cells in localized non-small cell lung cancer. Study-level findings and limits: Researchers found a median roughly 56 of the top 100 tumor clones in adjacent lung. Higher blood T cell density tracked longer overall survival.

Looked up from germline, CDR1 is MNHEY and CDR2 is SMNVEV (reference sequence). Trimming shortened V by 7 bases and J by 3 bases, and 10 bases separated the two germline ends. The CDR3 consists of 14 residues. As to this clone: Its antigen is not known.

The table came from immunoSEQ multiplex PCR; TCRdb's copy has only in-frame clones and leaves some out. This table has about 77,000 clones, 70% to 90% appearing once. The starting material was peripheral blood, obtained before any cancer treatment. The J gene is TRBJ1-6, the V gene TRBV27; D might be TRBD1 (6 bases). This clonotype was sampled from a woman aged 40-70 years with stage I squamous cell lung carcinoma. CDR3 sequence (DNA): TGTGCCAGCAACCAACAGGGCTATAATTCACCCCTCCACTTT. Its protein product is CASNQQGYNSPLHF.